This T cell receptor beta chain was sequenced in a study of shared clonotypes between healthy human individuals. J lost 1 base, V lost 3 bases, and 2 bases had no gene match. Germline V CDR1 and CDR2: SNHLY, FYNNEI. There are 15 residues in the CDR3. Concerning this clone: Its matching antigen is unknown.

Positively selected for CCR7, the CD45RO-negative cells used as naive CD8 cells excluded terminally differentiated effector memory CD45RA+ cells. Only in-frame clones appear in the TCRdb table, and some are missing; sequencing was by immunoSEQ multiplex PCR. The repertoire includes a few million clones, around 93% of them detected once, and about 1.7% sits in the top ten. Study-level results: Sequencing of the sorted subsets was shown by rarefaction to be incomplete despite large depth. Non-shared clonotypes had lower generation probabilities than those shared by all four donors.

This TCR was sampled from a man between 18 and 35 years old in good health. Some clones in this sample may be carry-over from other donors' samples. The specimen sequenced was naive CD8+ T cells from PBMCs. V gene TRBV2 combines with J gene TRBJ2-4; 8 bases line up with TRBD2. The CDR3 sequence is CASSDGGAAKNIQYF. DNA of the CDR3: TGTGCCAGCAGTGACGGGGGGGCGGCCAAAAACATTCAGTACTTC.